This T cell receptor beta chain comes out of a study of response to subunit inactivated influenza vaccine. This clonotype has ten or more counts. TCRdb fed the RT-PCR reads into MiXCR, producing one record per CDR3 protein. The sample contains a few hundred thousand distinct CDR3 sequences, around 13% of which appear only once. CDR3 size: 12 residues. Germline V gene lookup returns CDR1 DFQATT and CDR2 SNEGSKA (reference sequence). Trimming shortened V by 6 bases and J by 4 bases, and 10 bases separated the two germline ends. The chain carries TRBV20-1 and TRBJ1-5; tentatively, D is TRBD1 (5 bases). Sequenced here: PBMCs from blood, sampled 11 to 12 days after vaccination. The receptor was derived from a man aged 45-65 years who received an inactivated influenza vaccine. Here the CDR3 reads CSAGGGNQPQHF. The CDR3 DNA follows: TGCAGTGCGGGGGGAGGGAATCAGCCCCAGCATTTT.